This passage covers 21 T cell receptor beta chains from one sample sequenced in a study of shared clonotypes between healthy human individuals. Clones were sequenced by immunoSEQ multiplex PCR, and TCRdb holds only the in-frame ones, with some missing. Here the sample spans 1.5 million to 2.5 million clones, approximately 94% being singletons. Terminally differentiated effector memory CD45RA+ cells were excluded by CCR7 positive selection of CD45RO-negative cells. The material sequenced was naive CD8+ T cells sorted from blood. Every receptor here comes from a man aged 18 to 30 in good health.

The V and J genes are TRBV4-1 and TRBJ2-5, with 8 positions matching TRBD2. Unmatched junction bases numbered 10, after V lost 4 bases and J lost 3 bases. The CDR3 is 16 residues long. Germline CDR1 reads MGHRA; CDR2 reads YSYEKL. The CDR3 region is CASSPPKGSGEETQYF. The CDR3 DNA reads as TGCGCCAGCAGCCCCCCAAAGGGTAGCGGGGAAGAGACCCAGTACTTC.

The chain couples TRBV11-3 to TRBJ2-7; 7 positions agree with TRBD2. The CDR3 is 13 residues long. V shed 4 bases and J 5 bases; nucleotides not matched to a gene: 5. Germline V CDR1 and CDR2: SGHNT, YENEEA. In nucleotides, the CDR3 is TGTGCCAGCAGCTACGGGACTACCAACGAGCAGTACTTC. This sequence encodes CASSYGTTNEQYF.

The rearrangement uses TRBV7-8 and TRBJ2-2, with 9 bases matching TRBD1. The CDR3 has 18 amino acids. Losses at the gene ends were 2 bases for V and 0 bases for J; bases not matched to a gene: 7. The germline V gene has CDR1 SGHVS and CDR2 FQNEAQ. CDR3 DNA sequence: TGTGCCAGCAGCTTACCTGGACAGGGGTTTTCGAACACCGGGGAGCTGTTTTTT. Protein: CASSLPGQGFSNTGELFF.

CDR3 nucleotides: TGTGCCAGCAGTGAAGCTACCGGGGGCGATTACTATGGCTACACCTTC. This translates into CASSEATGGDYYGYTF. The rearrangement joins TRBV2 to TRBJ1-2, with D tentatively TRBD1 (6 bases). V was pared by 0 bases and J by 3 bases, with 14 bases between. This CDR3 is 16 amino acids long. The germline V gene has CDR1 SNHLY and CDR2 FYNNEI.

The V and J genes are TRBV29-1 and TRBJ2-1; D may be TRBD1 (6 bases). CDR3 length: 15 residues. V shed 1 base and J shed 7 bases, with 17 bases lying between them. From germline, CDR1 is SQVTM and CDR2 ANQGSEA. CDR3 loop: CSVEVEEGVTNEQFF. The CDR3 bases are TGCAGCGTTGAAGTGGAAGAGGGGGTTACGAATGAGCAGTTCTTC.

The chain carries TRBV7-3 and TRBJ1-4; D is ambiguous. V dropped 5 bases and J dropped 0 bases, with 16 bases sitting between them. The CDR3 is 17 amino acids. Germline V gene sequence: CDR1 SGHTA, CDR2 FQGTGA. The CDR3 is CASSREARTATNEKLFF. The DNA of the CDR3 is TGTGCCAGCAGCCGCGAGGCACGTACAGCAACTAATGAAAAACTGTTTTTT.

This chain links TRBV9 with TRBJ2-7, with D possibly TRBD2 on 6 matching bases. The CDR3 is 13 residues long. V lost 3 bases to trimming and J lost 4 bases, with 11 bases between them. From germline, CDR1 is SGDLS and CDR2 YYNGEE. The CDR3 nucleotides read TGTGCCAGCAGCGCGGAGGGCGGATACGAGCAGTACTTC. Translation: CASSAEGGYEQYF. The full variable domain, rest sourced from reference TRBV9 and TRBJ2-7, is DSGVTQTPKHLITATGQRVTLRCSPRSGDLSVYWYQQSLDQGLQFLIQYYNGEERAKGNILERFSAQQFPDLHSELNLSSLELGDSALYFCASSAEGGYEQYFGPGTRLTVT.

The chain is built from TRBV10-3 and TRBJ2-1; TRBD2 might be the D (5 bases). Germline-derived CDR1 and CDR2 are ENHRY and SYGVKD. V was shortened by 3 bases and J by 1 base, with 10 bases between the two germline ends. CDR3 size: 15 residues. The CDR3 DNA sequence: TGTGCCATCAGTGAAATGCGGGCTTCCTACAATGAGCAGTTCTTC. Protein sequence: CAISEMRASYNEQFF.

The CDR3 DNA is TGTGCCACCAGCAGATCAAATGTGGAGGACACCGGGGAGCTGTTTTTT. Residues: CATSRSNVEDTGELFF. The gene calls are TRBV15 and TRBJ2-2; tentative D call: TRBD2 (5 bases). Trimming removed 2 bases at V and 3 bases at J, with 13 bases between. The germline gives CDR1 LNHNV, CDR2 YYDKDF (reference sequence). The CDR3 totals 16 residues.

The genes are TRBV4-3 and TRBJ2-7; a weak D match, TRBD1 (6 bases). The CDR3 runs to 15 residues. Germline CDR1 LGHNA, CDR2 YSLEER. V was trimmed by 0 bases and J by 6 bases, leaving 15 bases between them. The DNA of the CDR3 is TGCGCCAGCAGCCAAGAGCCAGGGGCCTTTGGCGAGCAGTACTTC. It yields the protein CASSQEPGAFGEQYF.

The chain combines TRBV27 with TRBJ2-1; TRBD1 agrees at 9 bases. CDR3 length: 18 amino acids. V trimming: 2 bases; J trimming: 6 bases; junction bases outside the gene matches: 14. In germline, CDR1 is MNHEY, CDR2 SMNVEV (reference sequence). Here the CDR3 reads CASSLGFYGTGLGNEQFF. For the CDR3, the DNA is TGTGCCAGCAGTTTAGGGTTTTACGGGACAGGGTTGGGCAATGAGCAGTTCTTC.

This rearrangement joins TRBV2 to TRBJ2-1; possibly TRBD1 for D (5 bases). The V and J ends lost 10 bases and 4 bases respectively, with 17 bases between them. The CDR3 is made up of 14 amino acids. Germline V gene sequence: CDR1 SNHLY, CDR2 FYNNEI. CDR3 sequence (DNA): TGTGCCACAACTCGGGCGCAGGGTTACAATGAGCAGTTCTTC. It is translated as CATTRAQGYNEQFF. Complete variable domain (other parts from reference TRBV2 and TRBJ2-1): EPEVTQTPSHQVTQMGQEVILRCVPISNHLYFYWYRQILGQKVEFLVSFYNNEISEKSEIFDDQFSVERPDGSNFTLKIRSTKLEDSAMYFCATTRAQGYNEQFFGPGTRLTVL.

About this clone itself: The identical CDR3 is also encoded by other nucleotide sequences in the sample. CDR3 sequence: CASSYGQGDEQYF. CDR3 coding DNA: TGTGCCAGCAGTTACGGACAGGGTGACGAGCAGTACTTC. V and J are TRBV6-5 and TRBJ2-7, with 8 bases aligning to TRBD1. After removal of 2 bases from V and 5 bases from J, the junction contained 2 bases not matched to a gene. Germline V gives CDR1 MNHEY, CDR2 SVGAGI. The CDR3 runs 13 residues.

On this clone: The sample contains more than one DNA sequence encoding this CDR3. The CDR3, as DNA: TGCGCCAGCAGCTTTGGGGTAAATGAGCAGTTCTTC. This codes for CASSFGVNEQFF. The V call is TRBV5-1, the J call TRBJ2-1; D remains ambiguous. Germline V gene data show CDR1 as SGHRS and CDR2 as YFSETQ. The CDR3 sequence is 12 residues long. Between the trimmed V and J ends, which lost 2 bases and 7 bases, there was a span of 7 bases.

The chain joins TRBV11-3 to TRBJ2-7, with 8 bases lining up with TRBD2. V was clipped by 5 bases and J by 0 bases; unmatched bases: 12. Germline assignment: CDR1 SGHNT and CDR2 YENEEA. The CDR3 length is 17 residues. CDR3 residues: CASSRAVGLAGSYEQYF. CDR3 in DNA: TGTGCCAGCAGCCGGGCGGTCGGGCTAGCGGGCTCCTACGAGCAGTACTTC.

The CDR3 sequence: CASSYAGDYVEQFF. CDR3 nucleotide sequence: TGTGCCAGCAGTTACGCAGGCGACTACGTTGAGCAGTTCTTC. The rearrangement links TRBV6-6 to TRBJ2-1; TRBD2 is a possible D gene (5 bases). V lost 2 bases and J lost 9, with 14 bases in between. The CDR3 runs to 14 residues. Per the germline V gene, CDR1 is MNHNY and CDR2 is SVGAGI (reference sequence).

A note on this clone: Other DNA sequences in the same sample also yield this CDR3. This chain joins TRBV27 and TRBJ2-7; D possibly matches TRBD1 or TRBD2 (6 bases each). The germline CDR1 and CDR2 sequences are MNHEY and SMNVEV (reference sequence). The CDR3 contains 12 residues. The V and J ends lost 5 bases and 7 bases respectively, with 12 bases between them. This CDR3 reads CASSPLGGEQYF. The CDR3 region has the DNA TGTGCCAGCAGTCCCTTAGGGGGGGAGCAGTACTTC.

The chain carries TRBV7-9 and TRBJ2-5; no reliable D call. This CDR3 contains 13 residues. CDR1 and CDR2 (germline): SEHNR, FQNEAQ (reference sequence). Deletions cut 5 bases from V and 5 bases from J, with 12 bases between. The CDR3 reads CASSQLPLETQYF. In DNA, the CDR3 is TGTGCCAGCAGCCAGCTGCCACTGGAGACCCAGTACTTC.

This sequence joins TRBV10-2 and TRBJ1-6, with 8 nucleotides matching TRBD1. The CDR3 is 17 residues long. Trimming removed 4 bases from V and 4 bases from J; junction bases left unmatched: 9. Per germline, CDR1 WSHSY and CDR2 SAAADI. The CDR3 reads CASSGGSWTGYNSPLHF. CDR3 bases: TGCGCCAGCAGTGGGGGAAGTTGGACAGGGTATAATTCACCCCTCCACTTT.

The V call is TRBV10-2, the J call TRBJ2-2; 8 nucleotides align to TRBD2. The junction had 3 bases not matched to a gene; V was cut back by 2 bases and J by 7 bases. The CDR3 contains 14 residues. Looked up from germline, CDR1 is WSHSY and CDR2 is SAAADI. Written as DNA, the CDR3 is TGCGCCAGCAGTGAGCGGGGGGGCCTCGGGGAGCTGTTTTTT. As protein: CASSERGGLGELFF.

The J gene is TRBJ2-7, the V gene TRBV4-3, with TRBD2 matching 9 bases. Trimming cost V 3 bases and J 2 bases; bases outside gene matches: 11. This CDR3 is built from 17 residues. Germline V gives CDR1 LGHNA, CDR2 YSLEER. The CDR3 region is CASSQTLIAGDPYEQYF. CDR3 nucleotide sequence: TGCGCCAGCAGCCAGACCCTGATAGCGGGAGATCCCTACGAGCAGTACTTC.